This TCR beta chain originates from a study of blood T cell repertoires in COVID-19. Trimming removed 5 bases at V and 5 bases at J, with 13 bases between. Germline-derived CDR1 and CDR2 are MNHEY and SVGAGI. The CDR3 consists of 13 residues. The protocol was immunoSEQ multiplex PCR, while the TCRdb copy is restricted to in-frame clones and leaves out a portion. The sample consists of 180,000 or so clones, roughly 84% of them appearing once. What the recovered Cohort 3 donors had was two negative PCRs, clearance, or symptom resolution. The chain is built from TRBV6-5 and TRBJ2-7; D gene unclear. Sample: PBMCs or T cells enriched from blood (not recorded which). This clonotype originated in a man between 45 and 60 years old who had recovered from COVID-19. The CDR3 nucleotides read TGTGCCAGCAGTCCTAACAGTCTCAACGAGCAGTACTTC. Translating it yields CASSPNSLNEQYF.